The 4 T cell receptor beta chains listed next were all sequenced from one sample in a study of post-analysis software for immune sequencing data. The library was made from cDNA and included unique molecular identifiers. TCRdb independently ran MiXCR on the PCR reads; one entry per CDR3 protein. Among 350,000 to 500,000 distinct CDR3 sequences, over 30% were seen once, and the ten largest hold around 8%. No cognate antigen is known for these TCRs. The study's findings and limits: With TRBV5-6, TRBV5-1 and TRBV20-1 included, 4 to 6 TRBV segments were more frequent in patients than in controls.

Input material: blood. These receptors were obtained from a girl under 10 years old with multiple sclerosis.

The chain joins TRBV7-8 to TRBJ1-5, with no clear D. Germline loops: CDR1 SGHVS, CDR2 FQNEAQ. The CDR3 totals 14 residues. V was shortened by 4 bases and J by 0 bases, with 7 bases between the two germline ends. The CDR3 protein is CASSYGDSNQPQHF. CDR3 DNA sequence: TGTGCCAGCAGCTATGGGGATAGCAATCAGCCCCAGCATTTT.

The sample holds a few counts of this clonotype. This chain links TRBV7-8 with TRBJ2-3; the match to TRBD2 covers 13 bases. This CDR3 spans 16 amino acids. CDR1 is SGHVS and CDR2 is FQNEAQ in the germline V gene. V trimming: 4 bases; J trimming: 6 bases; junction bases outside the gene matches: 7. The CDR3 DNA reads TGTGCCAGCAGCTGGCCCTCGGGACTAGCGGGGGATACGCAGTATTTT. Translation: CASSWPSGLAGDTQYF.

This clonotype has a handful of counts. This rearrangement joins TRBV28 to TRBJ2-5; no clear D. Germline CDR1 is MDHEN and CDR2 is SYDVKM. V was shortened by 6 bases and J by 4 bases, with 9 bases between the two germline ends. The CDR3 is 12 amino acids. DNA for the CDR3: TGTGCCAGCAGCGCCCTGATAGAGACCCAGTACTTC. This encodes CASSALIETQYF.

In this sample, this clonotype turned up a few times. This chain connects TRBV4-3 to TRBJ2-3; D possibly corresponds to TRBD2 (6 bases). The CDR3 has 15 residues. V lost 0 bases to trimming and J lost 4 bases, with 11 bases between them. From germline, CDR1 is LGHNA and CDR2 YSLEER. CDR3 loop: CASSQEAGFADTQYF. In DNA form, the CDR3 reads TGCGCCAGCAGCCAAGAGGCGGGGTTCGCAGATACGCAGTATTTT.